Detailed here is one T cell receptor (beta chain). The CDR3 has 15 residues. Trimming cost V 1 base and J 5 bases; bases outside gene matches: 5. Germline V gene lookup returns CDR1 LGHNA and CDR2 YNFKEQ. The data are from a study of blood T cell repertoires in COVID-19. Background on the study: Collection of acute and convalescent COVID-19 samples took place in the United States, Italy and Spain. Sources were T cells, B-cell-depleted T cells, or PBMCs; the material itself was cDNA or gDNA.

As processed by the authors: Nucleated cell counts were estimated from reference gene primer amplification. The repertoire was sequenced with immunoSEQ multiplex PCR; TCRdb's copy has only in-frame clones and lacks some. From that table come the V and J calls and clone size; the DNA was used to work out D and trimming. The profile covers some 83,000 clones, with around 84% appearing a single time and 7.5% to 9.5% taken by the ten largest. The sequence came from an elderly man with active or convalescent COVID-19. This chain connects TRBV4-2 to TRBJ2-5, with TRBD1 matching 9 bases. Sequencing was performed on peripheral blood. As DNA, the CDR3 is TGTGCCAGCAGCCAAGTTCTCGACAGGGGGGAGACCCAGTACTTC. Translating it yields CASSQVLDRGETQYF.